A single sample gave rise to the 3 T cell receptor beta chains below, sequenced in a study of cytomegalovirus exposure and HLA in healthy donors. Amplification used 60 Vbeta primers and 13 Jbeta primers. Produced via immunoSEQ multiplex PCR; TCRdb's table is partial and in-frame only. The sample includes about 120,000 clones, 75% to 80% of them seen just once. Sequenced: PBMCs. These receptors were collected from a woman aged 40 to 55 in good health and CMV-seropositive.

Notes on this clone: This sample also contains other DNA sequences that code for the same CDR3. CDR3 DNA: TGTGCCAGCTCACCCGGGACAGGGGCTGGAAACACCATATATTTT. Amino acids: CASSPGTGAGNTIYF. V is TRBV18 and J is TRBJ1-3, with 10 bases aligning to TRBD1. The CDR3 extends over 15 amino acids. The germline V gene encodes CDR1 KGHSH and CDR2 LQKENI. V shed 3 bases and J 2 bases; nucleotides not matched to a gene: 1.

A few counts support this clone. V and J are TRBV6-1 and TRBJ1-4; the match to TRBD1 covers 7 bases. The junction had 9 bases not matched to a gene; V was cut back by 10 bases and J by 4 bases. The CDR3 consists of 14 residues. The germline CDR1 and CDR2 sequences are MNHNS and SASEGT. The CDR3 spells CATERGRGNEKLFF. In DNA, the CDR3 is TGTGCCACCGAAAGGGGGCGGGGTAATGAAAAACTGTTTTTT.

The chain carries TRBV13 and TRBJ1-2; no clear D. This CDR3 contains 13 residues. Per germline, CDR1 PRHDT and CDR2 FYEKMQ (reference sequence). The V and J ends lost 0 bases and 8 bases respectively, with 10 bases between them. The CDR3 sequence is CASSLGGLWGYTF. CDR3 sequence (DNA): TGTGCCAGCAGCTTAGGTGGCCTGTGGGGCTACACCTTC.